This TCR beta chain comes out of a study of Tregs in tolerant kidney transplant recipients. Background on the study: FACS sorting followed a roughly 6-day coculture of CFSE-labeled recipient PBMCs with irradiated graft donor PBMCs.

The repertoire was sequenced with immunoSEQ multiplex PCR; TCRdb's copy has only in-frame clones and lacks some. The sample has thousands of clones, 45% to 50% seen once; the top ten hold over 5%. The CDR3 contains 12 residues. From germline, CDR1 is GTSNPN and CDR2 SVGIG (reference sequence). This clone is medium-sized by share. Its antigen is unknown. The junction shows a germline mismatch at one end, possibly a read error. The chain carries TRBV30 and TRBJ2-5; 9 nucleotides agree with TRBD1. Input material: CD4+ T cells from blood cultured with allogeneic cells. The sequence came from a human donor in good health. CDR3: CAWSVRAGTGNF. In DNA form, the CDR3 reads TGTGCCTGGAGTGTACGGGCCGGGACAGGGAACTTC.